Listed below are T cell receptor beta chains from one sample, sequenced in a study of blood T cell repertoires in COVID-19. Produced via immunoSEQ multiplex PCR; TCRdb's table is partial and in-frame only. The data hold about 150,000 clones, with about four fifths observed a single time. The specimen sequenced was peripheral blood. The source of these receptors is a man in his 70s who had recovered from COVID-19. CDR3s include the opening cysteine and the closing phenylalanine or tryptophan. Each record gives: clone size, D gene, V gene, J gene, CDR3 DNA, CDR3 protein. A D gene is named only where the DNA matches it firmly. Size values are once, few and many counts, or a class for expanded clones, and some rows have none.

NA,NA,TRBV9,TRBJ1-2,TGTGCCAGCAGCCCCCTTAGCCCTAACTATGGCTACACCTTC,CASSPLSPNYGYTF
NA,TRBD2,TRBV5-6,TRBJ2-1,TGTGCCAGCAGCGTGCTAGCGGGGGGTAACAATGAGCAGTTCTTC,CASSVLAGGNNEQFF
NA,NA,TRBV2,TRBJ2-3,TGTGCCAGCAGTGAACAGGTTAGCACAGATACGCAGTATTTT,CASSEQVSTDTQYF
NA,NA,TRBV6-5,TRBJ2-7,TGTGCCAGCAGTTACTCTTACTCTAACGACGAGCAGTACTTC,CASSYSYSNDEQYF
NA,TRBD1,TRBV19,TRBJ1-6,TGTGCCAGTCCCGCAGGGGGGACAGGGAACAGGGCCTCCTATAATTCACCCCTCCACTTT,CASPAGGTGNRASYNSPLHF
few,TRBD2,TRBV5-4,TRBJ2-7,TGTGCCAGCAGCTTTTCGGGTCTAGCGGGTGAGCAGTACTTC,CASSFSGLAGEQYF
NA,TRBD1,TRBV5-1,TRBJ2-3,TGCGCCAGCAGCCCGGACAGGGTGGGTACAGATACGCAGTATTTT,CASSPDRVGTDTQYF
few,NA,TRBV28,TRBJ1-6,TGTGCCAGCAGTTTGCAGGTTGTGGTACCCCTCCACTTT,CASSLQVVVPLHF
NA,TRBD1,TRBV5-1,TRBJ2-5,TGCGCCAGCAGCACCGGGACAGGGAGCAGGGAGACCCAGTACTTC,CASSTGTGSRETQYF
NA,TRBD2,TRBV9,TRBJ2-1,TGTGCCAGCAGCGCCCCAGGAGCGGGAGGCTACAATGAGCAGTTCTTC,CASSAPGAGGYNEQFF
NA,TRBD2,TRBV3-1/TRBV3-2,TRBJ2-7,TGTGCCAGCAGCCAAGTTGCGGGAGGGTATGAGCAGTACTTC,CASSQVAGGYEQYF
NA,TRBD1,TRBV5-4,TRBJ1-4,TGTGCCAGCAGCTTGGGACAGGGATTTGAAAAACTGTTTTTT,CASSLGQGFEKLFF
NA,NA,TRBV7-9,TRBJ2-5,TGTGCCAGCATCCTCAGCGGAGAAGAGACCCAGTACTTC,CASILSGEETQYF
NA,NA,TRBV2,TRBJ2-5,TGTGCCAGTACCCCTGGGGGAGGTTCCCAAGAGACCCAGTACTTC,CASTPGGGSQETQYF
NA,TRBD2,TRBV9,TRBJ2-1,TGTGCCAGCAGCTTTGGGACTAGCGGGAGACACTACAATGAGCAGTTCTTC,CASSFGTSGRHYNEQFF
NA,TRBD2,TRBV19,TRBJ2-7,TGTGCCAGTAGTTGGACTAGCGGTTACGAGCAGTACTTC,CASSWTSGYEQYF
NA,NA,TRBV28,TRBJ1-6,TGTGCCAGCAGTTTTACAGGCGTAGGGAATTCACCCCTCCACTTT,CASSFTGVGNSPLHF
NA,TRBD2,TRBV12-3/TRBV12-4,TRBJ2-1,TGTGCCAGCAGCCCGGGAGGCGGAAATGAGCAGTTCTTC,CASSPGGGNEQFF
NA,TRBD1,TRBV24-1,TRBJ2-1,TGTGCCACCAGTGATGGAGGGACAGGGTTTGGTGAGCAGTTCTTC,CATSDGGTGFGEQFF
once,TRBD2,TRBV6-1,TRBJ2-7,TGTGCCAGCAGTGAAGTGGCGGGGAGGGACTACGAGCAGTACTTC,CASSEVAGRDYEQYF
once,TRBD1,TRBV9,TRBJ1-2,TGTGCCAGCAGCGTCGACGACAGGGCGAAGTATGGCTACACCTTC,CASSVDDRAKYGYTF
NA,TRBD1,TRBV7-9,TRBJ2-5,TGTGCCAGCAGCTCGACAGGGACCGAAGAGACCCAGTACTTC,CASSSTGTEETQYF